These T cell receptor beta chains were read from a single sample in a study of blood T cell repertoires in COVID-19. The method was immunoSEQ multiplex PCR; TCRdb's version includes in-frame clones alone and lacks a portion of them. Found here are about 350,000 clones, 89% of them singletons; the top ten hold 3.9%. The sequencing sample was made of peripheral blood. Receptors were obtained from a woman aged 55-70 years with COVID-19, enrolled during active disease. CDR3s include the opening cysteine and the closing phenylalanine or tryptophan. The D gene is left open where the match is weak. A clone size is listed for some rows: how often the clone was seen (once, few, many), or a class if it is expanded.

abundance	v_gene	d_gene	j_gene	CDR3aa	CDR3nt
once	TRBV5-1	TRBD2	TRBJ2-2	CASSLPSGGLGELFF	TGCGCCAGCAGCTTGCCTAGCGGGGGACTCGGGGAGCTGTTTTTT
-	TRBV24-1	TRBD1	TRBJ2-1	CATSDSGQSSYNEQFF	TGTGCCACCAGTGACTCGGGACAGAGCTCCTACAATGAGCAGTTCTTC
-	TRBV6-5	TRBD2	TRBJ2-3	CASSYRFAGGPSTQYF	TGTGCCAGCAGTTACCGGTTCGCGGGGGGGCCGTCTACGCAGTATTTT
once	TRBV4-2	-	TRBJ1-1	CASSQEGLNTEAFF	TGTGCCAGCAGCCAAGAGGGCCTGAACACTGAAGCTTTCTTT
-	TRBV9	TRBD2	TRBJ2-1	CASSSSGGSYNEQFF	TGTGCCAGCAGCTCAAGCGGGGGGTCCTACAATGAGCAGTTCTTC
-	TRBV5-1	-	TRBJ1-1	CASSLGQLTDTEAFF	TGCGCCAGCAGCTTAGGACAGCTTACGGACACTGAAGCTTTCTTT
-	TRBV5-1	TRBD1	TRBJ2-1	CASSSGTDSSYNEQFF	TGCGCCAGCAGCTCTGGGACAGACAGCTCCTACAATGAGCAGTTCTTC
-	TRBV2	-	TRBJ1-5	CASSEWPSNQPQHF	TGTGCCAGCAGTGAATGGCCCTCTAATCAGCCCCAGCATTTT
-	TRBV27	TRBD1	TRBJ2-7	CASSLSPPDRGYEQYF	TGTGCCAGCAGTTTATCGCCCCCCGACAGGGGCTACGAGCAGTACTTC
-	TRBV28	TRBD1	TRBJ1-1	CASSSRTGWTEAFF	TGTGCCAGCAGCTCCCGGACAGGGTGGACTGAAGCTTTCTTT
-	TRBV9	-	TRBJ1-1	CASSPDRFWNTEAFF	TGTGCCAGCAGCCCTGACAGGTTCTGGAACACTGAAGCTTTCTTT
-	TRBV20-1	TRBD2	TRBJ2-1	CSASSGQGGNEQFF	TGCAGTGCTAGTTCTGGTCAGGGAGGGAATGAGCAGTTCTTC
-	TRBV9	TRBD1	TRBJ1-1	CASSSRTGKGTEAFF	TGTGCCAGCAGCTCACGGACAGGAAAGGGAACTGAAGCTTTCTTT
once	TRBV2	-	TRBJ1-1	CASTLVAPEAFF	TGTGCCAGCACCCTGGTAGCGCCTGAAGCTTTCTTT
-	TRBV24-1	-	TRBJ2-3	CATSDQTRGTQYF	TGTGCCACCAGTGACCAGACTAGGGGTACGCAGTATTTT
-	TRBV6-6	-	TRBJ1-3	CASSDSFSGNTIYF	TGTGCCAGCAGTGACAGCTTCTCTGGAAACACCATATATTTT
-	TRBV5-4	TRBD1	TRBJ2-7	CASSFRDSIYEQYF	TGTGCCAGCAGCTTCCGGGACAGCATTTACGAGCAGTACTTC
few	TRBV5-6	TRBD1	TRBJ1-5	CASSYGDRGTQPQHF	TGTGCCAGCAGTTATGGGGACAGGGGGACTCAGCCCCAGCATTTT
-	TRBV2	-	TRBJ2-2	CASSTDRGATGELFF	TGTGCCAGCAGTACCGACCGGGGGGCCACCGGGGAGCTGTTTTTT
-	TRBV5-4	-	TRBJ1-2	CASSYDGNYGYTF	TGTGCCAGCAGCTACGACGGGAACTATGGCTACACCTTC
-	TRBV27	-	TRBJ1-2	CASSIYYLGGYTF	TGTGCCAGCAGTATATATTACCTGGGCGGCTACACCTTC
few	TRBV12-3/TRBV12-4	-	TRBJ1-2	CASSLERGPLTF	TGTGCCAGCAGTTTAGAGCGGGGCCCACTTACCTTC
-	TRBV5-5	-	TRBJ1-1	CASSLAAGEYGSAFF	TGTGCCAGCAGCTTGGCTGCAGGGGAGTATGGTTCAGCTTTCTTT
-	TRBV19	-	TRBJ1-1	CASSIFSAGMNTEAFF	TGTGCCAGTAGTATATTTTCGGCAGGCATGAACACTGAAGCTTTCTTT
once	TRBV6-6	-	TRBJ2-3	CASSHPRSSSSDTQYF	TGTGCCAGCAGCCACCCCAGGTCCTCGAGCTCAGATACGCAGTATTTT
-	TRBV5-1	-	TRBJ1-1	CASSLGEPYTEAFF	TGCGCCAGCAGCTTAGGGGAACCCTACACTGAAGCTTTCTTT
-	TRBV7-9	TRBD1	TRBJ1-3	CASSFAGGRNTIYF	TGTGCCAGCAGCTTTGCAGGGGGCAGAAACACCATATATTTT
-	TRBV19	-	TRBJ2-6	CASLRQGSPSANVLTF	TGTGCCAGTCTTCGCCAGGGGTCCCCGTCGGCCAACGTCCTGACTTTC
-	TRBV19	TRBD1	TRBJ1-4	CASSIDREAEKLFF	TGTGCCAGTAGTATTGACAGGGAGGCGGAAAAACTGTTTTTT
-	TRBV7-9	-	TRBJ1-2	CASSLGGRSYGYTF	TGTGCCAGCAGCTTAGGTGGGCGAAGCTATGGCTACACCTTC
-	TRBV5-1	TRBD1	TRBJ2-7	CASSPRQGDSEQYF	TGCGCCAGCAGCCCTAGACAGGGGGACAGCGAGCAGTACTTC
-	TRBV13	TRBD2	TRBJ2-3	CASSPHSGGASDTQYF	TGTGCCAGCAGTCCACACAGCGGGGGGGCGTCCGATACGCAGTATTTT
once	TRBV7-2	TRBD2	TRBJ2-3	CASSPAGLRTDTQYF	TGTGCCAGCAGCCCAGCGGGGCTACGCACAGATACGCAGTATTTT
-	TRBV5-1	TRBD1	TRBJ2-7	CASSLWIGQGVSYEQYF	TGCGCCAGCAGCTTGTGGATCGGACAGGGCGTCTCCTACGAGCAGTACTTC
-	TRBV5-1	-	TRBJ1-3	CASSQGLGNTIYF	TGCGCCAGCAGCCAGGGGCTCGGAAACACCATATATTTT
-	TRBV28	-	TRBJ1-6	CASSPLQGPKRANLPLHF	TGTGCCAGCAGTCCGTTACAGGGACCGAAGAGGGCGAACCTGCCCCTCCACTTT
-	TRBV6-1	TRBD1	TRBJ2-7	CASSEWTGEDEQYF	TGTGCCAGCAGTGAATGGACAGGGGAGGACGAGCAGTACTTC
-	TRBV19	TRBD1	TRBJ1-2	CASSKAGQGNYGYTF	TGTGCCAGTAGTAAGGCGGGACAGGGTAACTATGGCTACACCTTC
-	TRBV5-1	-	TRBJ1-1	CASSLSAGEGTEAFF	TGCGCCAGCAGCTTGTCCGCAGGGGAGGGCACTGAAGCTTTCTTT
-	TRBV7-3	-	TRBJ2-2	CASSQDLHTGELFF	TGTGCCAGCAGCCAAGACTTACACACCGGGGAGCTGTTTTTT
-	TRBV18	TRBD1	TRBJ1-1	CASSETGVEATEAFF	TGTGCCAGCTCAGAGACAGGGGTAGAAGCGACTGAAGCTTTCTTT
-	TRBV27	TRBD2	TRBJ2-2	CASRGAGGQNTGELFF	TGTGCCAGCAGAGGAGCGGGGGGACAGAACACCGGGGAGCTGTTTTTT
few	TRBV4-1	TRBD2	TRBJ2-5	CASSQGTSGGAVRETQYF	TGCGCCAGCAGCCAAGGGACTAGCGGGGGGGCCGTTCGAGAGACCCAGTACTTC
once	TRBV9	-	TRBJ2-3	CASSVVGGTDTQYF	TGTGCCAGCAGCGTAGTGGGAGGCACAGATACGCAGTATTTT
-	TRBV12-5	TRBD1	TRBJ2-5	CASGSGQSGSQETQYF	TGTGCTAGTGGTTCGGGACAGAGCGGATCCCAAGAGACCCAGTACTTC